This T cell receptor (beta chain) was documented in a study of CD8+ T cells in alopecia areata. Study overall: A 6-month period off drug followed tofacitinib, which lasted 6 to 18 months.

Alopecia areata patients provided lesional scalp punch biopsies and peripheral blood. With 3 bases removed from V and 1 base from J, the gap between germline ends came to 8 bases. CDR3 length: 15 residues. Germline CDR1 and CDR2: SGDLS and YYNGEE. cDNA reverse transcribed from extracted RNA served as the sequencing template. Sequenced by immunoSEQ multiplex PCR; TCRdb stores in-frame clones only, minus some. The sample records 100,000 to 150,000 clones, around 50% being singletons. The rearrangement uses TRBV9 and TRBJ2-6, with D maybe TRBD1 (6 bases). This TCR came from a human donor with alopecia areata. The input for sequencing was CD4+ T cells sorted from blood, taken at week 0. The CDR3, as DNA: TGTGCCAGCAGCGCCACAGGGTCTGGGGCCAACGTCCTGACTTTC. Its translation: CASSATGSGANVLTF.